This is a list of T cell receptor beta chains from one sample in a study of blood T cell repertoires in COVID-19. Profiled with immunoSEQ multiplex PCR; TCRdb holds only in-frame clones, not every one. The table has about 210,000 clones, 80% to 90% seen once; the top ten hold 10%. Sequencing used PBMCs or T cells enriched from blood (not recorded which). The receptors originated from a man younger than 30 with acute COVID-19. The conserved cysteine and the conserved F or W are not part of the CDR3 here. Fields, in order: V gene, clone size, J gene, CDR3 protein. Rows may omit the clone size; those that give it use once, few, many or a size class.

TRBV5-4	NA	TRBJ2-5	ASSLPQETQY
TRBV15	NA	TRBJ2-7	ATSRALGQGLFYEQY
TRBV5-4	NA	TRBJ2-1	ASSLSRNEQF
TRBV5-5	few	TRBJ1-5	ASSSRGNSNQPQH
TRBV2	NA	TRBJ2-1	ASTLGLATLEDNEQF
TRBV25-1	once	TRBJ2-3	ASSDPSIGGFADTQY
TRBV5-5	NA	TRBJ2-7	ASSQDRGKAYEQY
TRBV7-9	NA	TRBJ1-2	ASSRGQEDYGYT
TRBV5-6	NA	TRBJ1-1	ASSMGQGALAYEAF
TRBV11-3	NA	TRBJ2-7	ASSQRAPFAELLGEQY
TRBV2	once	TRBJ2-7	ASKAGQVSYEQY
TRBV6-5	NA	TRBJ2-4	ASSSTGQNIQY
TRBV28	few	TRBJ2-7	ASSSASGNSYEQY
TRBV7-9	many	TRBJ1-6	ASSPYRDNSPLH
TRBV6-5	NA	TRBJ2-7	ASRSTLAVAYEQY
TRBV21-1	NA	TRBJ2-2	ASSLTGGSQRAGELF
TRBV7-9	NA	TRBJ2-1	ASSSGRLAGGPDEQF
TRBV15	NA	TRBJ2-1	ATSTSGSSYNEQF
TRBV27	NA	TRBJ2-7	ATWDRPYEQY
TRBV18	NA	TRBJ1-1	ASSPGEPTEAF
TRBV6-6	NA	TRBJ1-1	ASSNSGGTEAF
TRBV5-1	once	TRBJ2-7	ASSLARSYEQY
TRBV18	NA	TRBJ2-7	ASSKTSGRLYEQY
TRBV12-3/TRBV12-4	NA	TRBJ2-5	ASSLGGPETQY
TRBV3-1/TRBV3-2	NA	TRBJ2-5	ASSQDRGLLSLTQY
TRBV19	NA	TRBJ1-2	ATGDREYYGYT
TRBV25-1	NA	TRBJ2-1	ASSELGDRGYNEQF
TRBV4-1	NA	TRBJ2-1	ASSQEGDRLNEQF
TRBV19	NA	TRBJ1-2	ASSMVAGVSYGYT